Listed below are T cell receptor beta chains from one sample, sequenced in a study of T-cell reconstitution after alpha-beta-depleted transplantation in children. One entry per CDR3 protein results from TCRdb running MiXCR on the PCR reads. The profile shows roughly 98,000 distinct CDR3 sequences, roughly a sixth of them singletons. Sample: PBMCs, mostly from graft donor cells, taken 180 days after TCRalphabeta/CD19-depleted stem cell transplant. These receptors were collected from a male patient between 2 and 10 years old who had a stem cell transplant for acute lymphoblastic leukemia, so the T cells may come from the graft donor. CDR3s include the opening cysteine and the closing phenylalanine or tryptophan. The D gene is left open where the match is weak. Expanded clones get a size class; other rows say once, few or many, or leave the size out.

cdr3_aa,cdr3_nt,d_call,j_call,clone_size,v_call
CSVNDPPQETQYF,TGCAGTGTTAACGACCCGCCCCAAGAGACCCAGTACTTC,NA,TRBJ2-5,few,TRBV20-1
CASSLPGRSEKLFF,TGTGCCAGCAGCTTACCAGGGCGGAGTGAAAAACTGTTTTTT,NA,TRBJ1-4,many,TRBV7-2
CASSPPGTYLNEQFF,TGTGCCAGCAGCCCGCCCGGGACCTACCTGAATGAGCAGTTCTTC,NA,TRBJ2-1,few,TRBV7-6
CASRGGADSPLHF,TGTGCCAGCAGAGGGGGAGCGGATTCACCCCTCCACTTT,NA,TRBJ1-6,few,TRBV6-6
CAWSTGMRYEQYF,TGTGCCTGGAGCACGGGAATGAGGTACGAGCAGTACTTC,NA,TRBJ2-7,NA,TRBV30
CSAREGGPRNLINEQFF,TGCAGTGCTCGGGAGGGTGGCCCAAGAAACTTAATCAATGAGCAGTTCTTC,TRBD2,TRBJ2-1,NA,TRBV20-1
CASSQGPRSAAGNTIYF,TGTGCCAGCAGCCAAGGGCCCAGATCCGCAGCTGGAAACACCATATATTTT,NA,TRBJ1-3,few,TRBV4-2
CASSPGFKPDEQYF,TGTGCCAGCTCACCGGGGTTTAAACCCGACGAGCAGTACTTC,NA,TRBJ2-7,NA,TRBV18
CASSLWGQGFYEQYF,TGCGCCAGCAGCTTGTGGGGACAGGGCTTCTACGAGCAGTACTTC,TRBD1,TRBJ2-7,many,TRBV5-1
CASTRGRSGTQYF,TGTGCCAGCACCAGGGGGCGGTCCGGGACCCAGTACTTC,TRBD1,TRBJ2-5,medium-sized,TRBV7-2
CASRQSSGANVLTF,TGCGCCAGCAGGCAGAGCTCTGGGGCCAACGTCCTGACTTTC,NA,TRBJ2-6,NA,TRBV5-1
CASSGGHGRNTEAFF,TGTGCCAGCAGTGGTGGTCATGGGAGGAACACTGAAGCTTTCTTT,NA,TRBJ1-1,NA,TRBV2
CSVVLGLKGTGELFF,TGCAGCGTTGTTTTGGGGCTGAAGGGCACCGGGGAGCTGTTTTTT,NA,TRBJ2-2,NA,TRBV29-1
CASSLDGPGVYEQYF,TGCGCCAGCAGCTTGGATGGCCCGGGGGTATACGAGCAGTACTTC,NA,TRBJ2-7,few,TRBV5-1
CSAPPGTGFGYGYTF,TGCAGTGCTCCCCCCGGGACAGGGTTTGGCTATGGCTACACCTTC,TRBD1,TRBJ1-2,few,TRBV20-1
CASSFRGDVQPQHF,TGTGCCAGCAGTTTCAGGGGGGACGTTCAGCCCCAGCATTTT,TRBD1,TRBJ1-5,NA,TRBV27
CASSYSLWNTGELFF,TGTGCCAGCAGTTACAGTCTGTGGAACACCGGGGAGCTGTTTTTT,NA,TRBJ2-2,NA,TRBV13
CSARDRSRISTDTQYF,TGCAGTGCTAGAGATAGGTCCCGGATATCCACAGATACGCAGTATTTT,NA,TRBJ2-3,NA,TRBV20-1
CSVRDRSYNEQFF,TGCAGCGTTCGGGACAGGTCCTACAATGAGCAGTTCTTC,TRBD1,TRBJ2-1,few,TRBV29-1
CASSLGDSFNQPQHF,TGTGCCAGCAGCTTAGGGGACAGCTTTAATCAGCCCCAGCATTTT,TRBD1,TRBJ1-5,NA,TRBV7-9
CATSSWGTDTQYF,TGTGCCACCAGCAGTTGGGGCACAGATACGCAGTATTTT,NA,TRBJ2-3,few,TRBV15
CASSQYQGSGNEQYF,TGTGCCAGCAGCCAATACCAGGGCAGTGGGAACGAGCAGTACTTC,NA,TRBJ2-7,NA,TRBV4-2
CAWYGVGTSGSLSEQFF,TGTGCCTGGTACGGGGTGGGGACTAGCGGGAGCCTTTCGGAGCAGTTCTTC,TRBD2,TRBJ2-1,few,TRBV30
CAITGALEETQYF,TGTGCCATCACCGGGGCCCTCGAGGAGACCCAGTACTTC,NA,TRBJ2-5,many,TRBV10-3
CASRSGTDGYTF,TGTGCCAGCAGGAGTGGGACGGATGGCTACACCTTC,NA,TRBJ1-2,few,TRBV5-5
CASSSLDSRNTEAFF,TGTGCCAGCAGCTCGTTGGACAGCCGGAACACTGAAGCTTTCTTT,NA,TRBJ1-1,few,TRBV7-8
CASSARPNGYTF,TGTGCCAGCAGTGCCCGTCCCAATGGCTACACCTTC,NA,TRBJ1-2,few,TRBV6-2/TRBV6-3
CAISAGNPNEAFF,TGTGCCATCTCGGCCGGGAACCCTAATGAAGCTTTCTTT,NA,TRBJ1-1,NA,TRBV10-3
CASHSRNTGELFF,TGTGCCAGTCACTCCAGGAACACCGGGGAGCTGTTTTTT,NA,TRBJ2-2,NA,TRBV19
CASSRGAKLAGQTGELFF,TGTGCCAGCAGCCGCGGTGCAAAGCTAGCGGGGCAAACCGGGGAGCTGTTTTTT,TRBD2,TRBJ2-2,few,TRBV4-2
CASSPTRTSEQYF,TGTGCCAGCAGTCCCACTCGGACATCCGAGCAGTACTTC,NA,TRBJ2-7,NA,TRBV7-6
CASILGRVYERYF,TGTGCCAGCATTCTCGGACGGGTTTACGAGCGGTACTTC,NA,TRBJ2-7,NA,TRBV27
CASSFAGTQYF,TGTGCCAGCAGTTTTGCGGGGACCCAGTACTTC,NA,TRBJ2-5,few,TRBV12-3/TRBV12-4
CASSLRGDEQFF,TGTGCCAGCAGCTTGCGGGGAGATGAGCAGTTCTTC,NA,TRBJ2-1,NA,TRBV5-5
CSATRRGGTDTQYF,TGCAGTGCTACCCGACGGGGTGGCACAGATACGCAGTATTTT,NA,TRBJ2-3,few,TRBV20-1
CASSRPRLAGGFEQYF,TGTGCCAGCAGCCGCCCACGTTTGGCGGGGGGGTTCGAGCAGTACTTC,TRBD2,TRBJ2-7,NA,TRBV13
CAIRAGGSDGYTF,TGTGCCATCAGGGCAGGGGGCTCAGATGGCTACACCTTC,TRBD1,TRBJ1-2,NA,TRBV10-3